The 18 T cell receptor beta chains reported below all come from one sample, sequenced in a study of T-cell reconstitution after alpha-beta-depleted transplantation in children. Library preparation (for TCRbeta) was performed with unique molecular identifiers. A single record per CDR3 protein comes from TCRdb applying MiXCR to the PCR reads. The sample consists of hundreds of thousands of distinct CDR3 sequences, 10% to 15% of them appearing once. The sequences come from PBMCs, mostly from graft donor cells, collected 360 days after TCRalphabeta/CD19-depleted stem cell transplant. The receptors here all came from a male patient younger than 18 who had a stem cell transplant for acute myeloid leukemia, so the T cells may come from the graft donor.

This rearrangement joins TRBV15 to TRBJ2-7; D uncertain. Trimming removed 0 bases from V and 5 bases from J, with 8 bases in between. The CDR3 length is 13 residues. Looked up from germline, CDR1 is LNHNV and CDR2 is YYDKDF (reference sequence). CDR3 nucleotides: TGTGCCACCAGCAGAGATCTGGGGAACGAGCAGTACTTC. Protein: CATSRDLGNEQYF.

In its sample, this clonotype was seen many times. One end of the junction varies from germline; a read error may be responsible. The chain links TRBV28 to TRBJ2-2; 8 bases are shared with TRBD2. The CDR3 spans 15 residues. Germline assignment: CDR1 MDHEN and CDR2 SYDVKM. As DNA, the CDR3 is TGTGCCAGCAGGTTATCTAGCGGGTACACCGGGGAGCTGTTTTTT. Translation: CASRLSSGYTGELFF.

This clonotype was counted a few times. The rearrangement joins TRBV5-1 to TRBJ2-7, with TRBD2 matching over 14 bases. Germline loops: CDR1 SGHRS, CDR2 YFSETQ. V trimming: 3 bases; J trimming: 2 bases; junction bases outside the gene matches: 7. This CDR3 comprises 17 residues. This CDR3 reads CASSSGLAGVSAYEQYF. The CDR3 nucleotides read TGCGCCAGCAGCTCGGGACTAGCGGGAGTTTCAGCCTACGAGCAGTACTTC.

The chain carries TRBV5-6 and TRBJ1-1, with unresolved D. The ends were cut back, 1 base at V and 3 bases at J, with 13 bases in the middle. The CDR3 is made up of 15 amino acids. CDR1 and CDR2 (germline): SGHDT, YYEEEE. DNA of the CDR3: TGTGCCAGCAGCTTGCGTCCTCTGACTGACACTGAAGCTTTCTTT. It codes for CASSLRPLTDTEAFF.

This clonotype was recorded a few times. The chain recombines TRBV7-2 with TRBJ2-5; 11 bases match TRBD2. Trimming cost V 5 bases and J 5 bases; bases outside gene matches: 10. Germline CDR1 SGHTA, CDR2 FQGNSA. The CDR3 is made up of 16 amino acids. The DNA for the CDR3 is TGTGCCAGCAGCCTATCACTAGCGGGAGTTGGGGAGACCCAGTACTTC. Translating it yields CASSLSLAGVGETQYF.

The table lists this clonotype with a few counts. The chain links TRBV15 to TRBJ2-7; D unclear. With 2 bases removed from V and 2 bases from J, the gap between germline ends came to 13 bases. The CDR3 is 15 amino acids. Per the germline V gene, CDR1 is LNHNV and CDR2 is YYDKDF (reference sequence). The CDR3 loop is CATSRSWVIAYEQYF. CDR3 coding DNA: TGTGCCACCAGCAGATCATGGGTGATCGCCTACGAGCAGTACTTC.

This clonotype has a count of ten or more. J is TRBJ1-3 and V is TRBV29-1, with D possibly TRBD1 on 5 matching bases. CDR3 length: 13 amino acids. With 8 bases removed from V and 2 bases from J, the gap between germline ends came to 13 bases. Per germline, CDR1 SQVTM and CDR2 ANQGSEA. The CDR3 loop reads CSISGSAGNTIYF. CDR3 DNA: TGCAGCATATCAGGGTCAGCTGGAAACACCATATATTTT. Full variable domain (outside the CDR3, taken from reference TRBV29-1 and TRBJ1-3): SAVISQKPSRDICQRGTSLTIQCQVDSQVTMMFWYRQQPGQSLTLIATANQGSEATYESGFVIDKFPISRPNLTFSTLTVSNMSPEDSSIYLCSISGSAGNTIYFGEGSWLTVV.

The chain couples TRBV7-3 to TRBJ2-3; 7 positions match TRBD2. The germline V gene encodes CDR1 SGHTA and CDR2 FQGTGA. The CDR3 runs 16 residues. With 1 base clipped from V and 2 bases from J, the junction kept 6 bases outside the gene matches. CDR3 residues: CASSLNEGLITDTQYF. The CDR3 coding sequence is TGTGCCAGCAGCTTAAACGAGGGACTAATCACAGATACGCAGTATTTT.

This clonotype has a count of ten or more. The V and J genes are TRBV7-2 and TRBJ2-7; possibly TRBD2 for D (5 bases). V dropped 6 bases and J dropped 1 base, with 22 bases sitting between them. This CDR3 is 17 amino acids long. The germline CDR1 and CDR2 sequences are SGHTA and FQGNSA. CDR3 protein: CASSLSGSAHRSYEQYF. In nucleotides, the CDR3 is TGTGCCAGCAGTCTCTCGGGGAGCGCGCATCGTTCCTACGAGCAGTACTTC.

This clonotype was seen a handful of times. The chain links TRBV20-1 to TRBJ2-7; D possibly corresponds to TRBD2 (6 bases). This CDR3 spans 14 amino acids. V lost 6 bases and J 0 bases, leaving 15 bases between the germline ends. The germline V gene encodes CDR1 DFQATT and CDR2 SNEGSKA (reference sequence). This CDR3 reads CSAFKGGNSYEQYF. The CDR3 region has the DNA TGCAGTGCCTTTAAGGGCGGGAACTCCTACGAGCAGTACTTC.

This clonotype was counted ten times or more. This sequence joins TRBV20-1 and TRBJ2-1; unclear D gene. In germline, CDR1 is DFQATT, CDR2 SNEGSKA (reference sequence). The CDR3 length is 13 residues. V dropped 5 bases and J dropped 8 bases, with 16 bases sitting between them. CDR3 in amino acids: CSAHTDAEHEQFF. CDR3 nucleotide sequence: TGCAGTGCTCATACTGACGCTGAACATGAGCAGTTCTTC.

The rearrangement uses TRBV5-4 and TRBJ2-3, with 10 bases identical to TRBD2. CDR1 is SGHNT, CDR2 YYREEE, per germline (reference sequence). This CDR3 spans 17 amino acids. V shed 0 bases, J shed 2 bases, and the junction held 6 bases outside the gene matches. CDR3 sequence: CASSLEAGGAPTDTQYF. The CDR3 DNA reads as TGTGCCAGCAGCTTGGAAGCGGGGGGGGCCCCCACAGATACGCAGTATTTT.

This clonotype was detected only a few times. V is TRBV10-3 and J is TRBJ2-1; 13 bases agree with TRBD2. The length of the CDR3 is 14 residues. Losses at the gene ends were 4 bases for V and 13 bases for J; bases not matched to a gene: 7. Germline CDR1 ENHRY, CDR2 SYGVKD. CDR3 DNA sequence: TGTGCCATCAGTGCCGAGGGACTAGCGGGAAGACAGTTCTTC. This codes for CAISAEGLAGRQFF.

CDR3 DNA sequence: TGTGCCAGCAGCTTCCTCTTTTTCGTGGGAGGTGGCGACGAGCAGTACTTC. This codes for CASSFLFFVGGGDEQYF. The V and J genes are TRBV7-2 and TRBJ2-7, with D maybe TRBD2 (6 bases). The length of the CDR3 is 17 residues. Trimming took 3 bases from V and 5 from J, leaving 23 bases between them. CDR1 and CDR2 from the germline V gene are SGHTA and FQGNSA. Full variable domain (rest looked up from reference TRBV7-2 and TRBJ2-7): GAGVSQSPSNKVTEKGKDVELRCDPISGHTALYWYRQSLGQGLEFLIYFQGNSAPDKSGLPSDRFSAERTGGSVSTLTIQRTQQEDSAVYLCASSFLFFVGGGDEQYFGPGTRLTVT.

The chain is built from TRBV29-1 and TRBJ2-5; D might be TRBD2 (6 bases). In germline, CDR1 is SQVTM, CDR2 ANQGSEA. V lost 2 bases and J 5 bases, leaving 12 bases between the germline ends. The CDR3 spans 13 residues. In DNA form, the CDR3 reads TGCAGCGTTGAACCTGGGGGGAAGGAGACCCAGTACTTC. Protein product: CSVEPGGKETQYF.

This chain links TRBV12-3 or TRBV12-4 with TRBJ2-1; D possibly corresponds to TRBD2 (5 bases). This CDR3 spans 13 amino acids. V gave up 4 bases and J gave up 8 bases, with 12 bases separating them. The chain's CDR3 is CASSSRGPDEQFF. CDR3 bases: TGTGCCAGCAGTTCCAGAGGGCCGGATGAGCAGTTCTTC.

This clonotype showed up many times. The CDR3 DNA reads as TGCAGCGTTGAAGAGGACTTCTCTAGAGAGCAGTACTTC. The encoded protein is CSVEEDFSREQYF. This chain links TRBV29-1 with TRBJ2-7; D possibly corresponds to TRBD2 (5 bases). The CDR3 sequence is 13 residues long. CDR1 and CDR2 from the germline V gene are SQVTM and ANQGSEA. The ends were cut back, 0 bases at V and 7 bases at J, with 13 bases in the middle.

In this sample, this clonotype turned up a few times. CDR3 residues: CASSLGQGATETYEQYF. The CDR3 DNA is TGTGCCAGCAGTCTTGGACAGGGGGCGACGGAAACCTACGAGCAGTACTTC. The chain uses TRBV28 and TRBJ2-7; 11 positions match TRBD1. The CDR3 spans 17 residues. The V gene's germline CDR1 is MDHEN and CDR2 SYDVKM. The J segment lost 2 bases and the V segment lost 5 bases, leaving 11 bases of the junction unmatched.